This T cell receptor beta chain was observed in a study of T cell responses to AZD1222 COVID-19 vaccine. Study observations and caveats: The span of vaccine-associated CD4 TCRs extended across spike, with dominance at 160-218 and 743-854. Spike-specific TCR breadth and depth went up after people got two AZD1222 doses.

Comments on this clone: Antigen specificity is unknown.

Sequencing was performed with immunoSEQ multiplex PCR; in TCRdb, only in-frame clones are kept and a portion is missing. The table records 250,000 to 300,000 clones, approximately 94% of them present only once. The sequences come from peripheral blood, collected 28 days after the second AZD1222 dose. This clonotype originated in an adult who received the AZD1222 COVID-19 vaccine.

This CDR3 is CASSPLGGRTEAFF. Here the CDR3 DNA reads TGTGCCAGCAGCCCGTTGGGGGGAAGGACTGAAGCTTTCTTT. The chain links TRBV7-2 to TRBJ1-1, with a tentative D call TRBD1 (5 bases). The ends were cut back, 5 bases at V and 5 bases at J, with 15 bases in the middle. The CDR3 spans 14 residues. The germline gives CDR1 SGHTA, CDR2 FQGNSA.